The clone carrying this T cell receptor beta chain was counted ten times or more. The record originates from a study of early T cells in non-severe SARS-CoV-2 infection. The CDR3 has 13 amino acids. The V gene's germline CDR1 is SGDLS and CDR2 YYNGEE. V lost 0 bases and J lost 9, with 10 bases in between. TCRdb re-called the 5' RACE reads with MiXCR, one entry per CDR3 protein. This table holds roughly 88,000 distinct CDR3 sequences, 12% to 15% found once. V gene TRBV9 combines with J gene TRBJ2-1; perhaps TRBD1 as D (6 bases). The sequence came from an adult who was a healthcare worker with PCR-confirmed SARS-CoV-2 infection or an uninfected control (not recorded which). The source material was whole blood. DNA of the CDR3: TGTGCCAGCAGCGTAGACCAAGGGGGTGAGCAGTTCTTC. Its translation is CASSVDQGGEQFF.